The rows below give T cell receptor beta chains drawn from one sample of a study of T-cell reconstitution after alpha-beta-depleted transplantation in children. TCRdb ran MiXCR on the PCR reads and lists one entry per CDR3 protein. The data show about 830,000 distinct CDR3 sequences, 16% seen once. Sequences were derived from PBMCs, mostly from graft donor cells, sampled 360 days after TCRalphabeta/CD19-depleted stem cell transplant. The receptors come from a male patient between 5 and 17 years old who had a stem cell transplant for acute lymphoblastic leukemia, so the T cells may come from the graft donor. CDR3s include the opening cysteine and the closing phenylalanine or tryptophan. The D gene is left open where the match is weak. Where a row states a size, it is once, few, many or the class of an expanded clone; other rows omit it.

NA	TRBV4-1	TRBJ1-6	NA	TGCGCCAGCAGCCAAGAAGGATCCTGGGCCCTTTATCTCCACTTT	CASSQEGSWALYLHF
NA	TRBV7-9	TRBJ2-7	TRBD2	TGTGCCAGCACCTTGTCTAGCGGCTACGAGCAGTACTTC	CASTLSSGYEQYF
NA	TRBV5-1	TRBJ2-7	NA	TGCGCCAGCAGGATGACGGATTACTCCTACGAGCAGTACTTC	CASRMTDYSYEQYF
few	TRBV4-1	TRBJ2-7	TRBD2	TGCGCCAGCAGCCCCTTGGGAGTAGCGGGAAGCTACGAGCAGTACTTC	CASSPLGVAGSYEQYF
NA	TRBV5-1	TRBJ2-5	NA	TGCGCCAGCAGCTTGGGCCCCGCCCCGGGGCAGAAAGAGACCCAGTACTTC	CASSLGPAPGQKETQYF
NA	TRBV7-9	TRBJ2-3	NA	TGTGCCAGCAGCTTAGCTCCAAGGGATACTGACGGGTCGCAGTATTTT	CASSLAPRDTDGSQYF
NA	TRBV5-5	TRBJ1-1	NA	TGTGCCAGCAGCTTGGCCTGGAGGGTAGGGAACACTGAAGCTTTCTTT	CASSLAWRVGNTEAFF
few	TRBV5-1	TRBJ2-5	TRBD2	TGCGCCAGCGGACTGGGGAGGGGACAAGAGACCCAGTACTTC	CASGLGRGQETQYF
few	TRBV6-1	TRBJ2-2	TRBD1	TGTGCCAGCACCCCGGGACAGGGGGTCACCGGGGAGCTGTTTTTT	CASTPGQGVTGELFF
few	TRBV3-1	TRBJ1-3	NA	TGTGCCAGCAGAAACGGGGACACCATATATTTT	CASRNGDTIYF
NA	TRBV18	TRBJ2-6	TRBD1	TGTGCCAGCGGGACAGGAAGCTCTGGGGCCAACGTCCTGACTTTC	CASGTGSSGANVLTF
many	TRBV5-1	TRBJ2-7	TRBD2	TGCGCCAGCAGCTTGTTTGCGGGAGTGGAGTGGGACGAGCAGTACTTC	CASSLFAGVEWDEQYF
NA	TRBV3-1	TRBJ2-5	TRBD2	TGTGCCAGCAGCCAACGTGGGACTAGCCGGGAGACCCAGTACTTC	CASSQRGTSRETQYF
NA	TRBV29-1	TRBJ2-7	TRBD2	TGCAGCGTTGGCGGGAGGGCCATATACGAGCAGTACTTC	CSVGGRAIYEQYF
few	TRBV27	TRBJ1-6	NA	TGTGCCAGCAGTTTCCAGGGGAATTCACCCCTCCACTTT	CASSFQGNSPLHF
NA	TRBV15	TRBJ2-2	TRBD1	TGTGCCACCAGCAGAAATCAGGGGGCTGGAACCGGGGAGCTGTTTTTT	CATSRNQGAGTGELFF
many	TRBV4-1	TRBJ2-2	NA	TGCGCCAGCAGCCACCAATCCGGGGAGCTGTTTTTT	CASSHQSGELFF
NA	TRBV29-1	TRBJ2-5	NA	TGCAGCGTCCGACACCGGGACCAGGGGGAGACCCAGTACTTC	CSVRHRDQGETQYF
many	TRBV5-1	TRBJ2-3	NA	TGCGCCAGCAGAGGCCTTCAGGGCACAGATACGCAGTATTTT	CASRGLQGTDTQYF
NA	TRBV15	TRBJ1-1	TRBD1	TGTGCCACCAGCGGAAATCGACAGGGCACTGAAGCTTTCTTT	CATSGNRQGTEAFF
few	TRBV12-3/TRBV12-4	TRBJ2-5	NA	TGTGCCAGCAGTTTTAGGGTCAGGGAGACCCAGTACTTC	CASSFRVRETQYF
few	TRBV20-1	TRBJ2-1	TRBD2	TGCAGTGCCCGCCGGAGCGGGAGTCAAGAGCAGTTCTTC	CSARRSGSQEQFF
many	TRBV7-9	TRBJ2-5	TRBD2	TGTGCCAGCAGCTTAGGCGCGACTAGCGGGCTACAAGAGACCCAGTACTTC	CASSLGATSGLQETQYF
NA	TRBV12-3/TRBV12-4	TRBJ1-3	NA	TGTGCCAGCAGTTCTAGGACTTTCCAGGGCGGAAACACCATATATTTT	CASSSRTFQGGNTIYF
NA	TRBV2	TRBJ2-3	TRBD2	TGTGCCAGCCCGAGCGGGAGCGGCACAGATACGCAGTATTTT	CASPSGSGTDTQYF
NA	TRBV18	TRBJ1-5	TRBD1	TGTGCCAGCTCATCAGGACAGGGAATAAATCAGCCCCAGCATTTT	CASSSGQGINQPQHF
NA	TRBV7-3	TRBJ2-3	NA	TGTGCCAGCAGCGAATGGGGACTTTCAGGGGATACGCAGTATTTT	CASSEWGLSGDTQYF
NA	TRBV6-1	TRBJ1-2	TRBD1	TGTGCCAGCAGTGAAGGGGACAGTTACTATGGCTACACCTTC	CASSEGDSYYGYTF
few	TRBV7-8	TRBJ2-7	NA	TGTGCCAGCAGCTTAGAGGGACCCCTGGGACCCTACGAGCAGTACTTC	CASSLEGPLGPYEQYF
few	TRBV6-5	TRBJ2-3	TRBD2	TGTGCCAGCAGTTACTCTCTTGGGAGGGCCGCAGATACGCAGTATTTT	CASSYSLGRAADTQYF
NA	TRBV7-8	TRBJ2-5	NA	TGTGCCAGCAGCCCTACGTGGGTGGAGGAAGAGACCCAGTACTTC	CASSPTWVEEETQYF
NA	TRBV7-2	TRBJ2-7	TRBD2	TGTGCCAGCAGCGAAAGGGGGGTCAAGCGGGGGTATGACGAGCAGTACTTC	CASSERGVKRGYDEQYF
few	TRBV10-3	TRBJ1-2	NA	TGTGCCATCTCGTGGGGGGTTACCTATGGCTACACCTTC	CAISWGVTYGYTF
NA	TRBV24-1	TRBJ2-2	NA	TGTGCCACCAGTGGACTGGGAAGCGCGTTCCTCACCGGGGAGCTGTTTTTT	CATSGLGSAFLTGELFF
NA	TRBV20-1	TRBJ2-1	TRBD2	TGCAGTGCTAGAGATACGGGACTAGCGGGAGGGGGGGAGCAGTTCTTC	CSARDTGLAGGGEQFF
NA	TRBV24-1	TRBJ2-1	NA	TGTGGGGCCATTGATTTTAAGGGCAATGAGCAGTTCTTC	CGAIDFKGNEQFF
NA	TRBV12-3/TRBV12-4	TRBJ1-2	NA	TGTGCCAGCAGTCCGGGCCCTCAAGGGCGATATGGCTACACCTTC	CASSPGPQGRYGYTF
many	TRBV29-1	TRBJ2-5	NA	TGCAGCGTCTTAGCAGGGGTATTGGAGACCCAGTACTTC	CSVLAGVLETQYF
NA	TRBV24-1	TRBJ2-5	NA	TGTGCCACCAGTGATCCAGGGGAACAAGAGACCCAGTACTTC	CATSDPGEQETQYF
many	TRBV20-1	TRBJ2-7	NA	TGCAGTGCTAGAAACACAGGGACCCCCGAGCAGTACTTC	CSARNTGTPEQYF
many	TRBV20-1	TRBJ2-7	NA	TGCAGTGCTAGAGAACTGGGGTTCGAGCAGTACTTC	CSARELGFEQYF
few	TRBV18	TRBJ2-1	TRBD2	TGTGCCAGCTCACCACCGTGGCTAGCGGAAGAGTTCTTC	CASSPPWLAEEFF
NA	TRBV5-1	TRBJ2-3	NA	TGCGTCAGCTTCCGGGACACTTTCAAAGATACGCAGTATTTT	CVSFRDTFKDTQYF
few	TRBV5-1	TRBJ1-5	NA	TGCGCCAGCAGCCGGGACCACTTCTCCTTCTACAATCAGCCCCAGCATTTT	CASSRDHFSFYNQPQHF
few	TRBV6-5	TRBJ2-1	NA	TGTGCCAGCAGTGCCGGGAGTGGGGAGCAGTTCTTC	CASSAGSGEQFF
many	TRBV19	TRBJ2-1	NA	TGTGCCAGTGGGGCGGGAAGCTCCTACAATGAGCAGTTCTTC	CASGAGSSYNEQFF
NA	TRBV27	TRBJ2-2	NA	TGTGCCAGCAGTTACGGGGATTCCGGGGAGCTGTTTTTT	CASSYGDSGELFF